One and the same sample provided the 11 T cell receptor beta chains below, sequenced in a study of blood T cell repertoires in COVID-19 (TCRdb year 2020). The library was built by means of the immunoSEQ multiplex PCR assay. TCRdb limited this immuneACCESS table to in-frame rearrangements with V and J called. A share of clones is missing; checked studies link under half to unresolved V genes, and the rest is unexplained. This sample is represented by more than 150,000 clones; around 83% of them were singletons. The ten largest clones represent around 7% of the sample. The specimen sequenced was peripheral blood. Receptor source: a man over 45 with active or convalescent COVID-19.

CDR3 nucleotides: TGTGCCAGTAGTATAGCCGGGGAGGGTCAGCCCCAGCATTTT. Amino acids: CASSIAGEGQPQHF. The chain carries TRBV19 and TRBJ1-5, with no clear D. The V end was cut by 1 base, the J end by 6 bases, with 10 bases between. This CDR3 region has 14 residues. Germline V gives CDR1 LNHDA, CDR2 SQIVND (reference sequence).

This clone was seen only once. This chain connects TRBV7-9 to TRBJ1-4, with D hard to call. The V and J ends lost 3 bases and 14 bases respectively, with 16 bases between them. CDR1 and CDR2 (germline): SEHNR, FQNEAQ (reference sequence). This CDR3 contains 13 residues. The CDR3 coding sequence is TGTGCCAGCAGCTTGTCCGGGTTAGGTTTGCTGTTTTTT. It specifies CASSLSGLGLLFF.

This chain connects TRBV6-5 to TRBJ1-2; TRBD1 agrees at 8 bases. The CDR3 contains 15 residues. The germline gives CDR1 MNHEY, CDR2 SVGAGI. V lost 2 bases, J lost 4 bases, and 6 bases stayed unmatched. The DNA of the CDR3 is TGTGCCAGCAGTTACGTGACAGGGGCCATCTATGGCTACACCTTC. It encodes CASSYVTGAIYGYTF.

This rearrangement joins TRBV29-1 to TRBJ2-1; the D gene is possibly TRBD2 (6 bases). The CDR3 contains 14 residues. V was clipped by 6 bases and J by 10 bases, with 22 bases between them. Germline-derived CDR1 and CDR2 are SQVTM and ANQGSEA. For the CDR3, the DNA is TGCAGCGTCGCCCCTTCGGGAGAAATCGGAGAGCAGTTCTTC. Protein sequence: CSVAPSGEIGEQFF.

The chain employs TRBV18 and TRBJ2-2; perhaps TRBD2 as D (6 bases). The CDR3 spans 16 residues. V lost 2 bases, J lost 2 bases, and 12 bases lay in between. Germline V gene data show CDR1 as KGHSH and CDR2 as LQKENI. The chain's CDR3 is CASSPRDFSNTGELFF. The CDR3 DNA reads as TGTGCCAGCTCACCAAGGGACTTCTCAAACACCGGGGAGCTGTTTTTT.

The chain links TRBV21-1 to TRBJ1-5; the table's D call, TRBD1, was not checked against the DNA. TRBV21-1 is classified as a pseudogene. The CDR3 is 16 residues long. CDR3 amino acids: CASSSQGAVSNQPQHF. CDR3 DNA: TGTGCCAGCAGCTCCCAGGGGGCGGTTAGCAATCAGCCCCAGCATTTT.

V is TRBV30 and J is TRBJ2-2, with 12 nucleotides matching TRBD1. In germline, CDR1 is GTSNPN, CDR2 SVGIG (reference sequence). With V trimmed by 5 bases and J by 7 bases, 8 bases remained unmatched. CDR3 length equals 15 residues. For the CDR3, the DNA is TGTGCCTGGCGTGGGACAGGGGGCTGGGGCGGGGAGCTGTTTTTT. Translated: CAWRGTGGWGGELFF. Full variable domain (rest looked up from reference TRBV30 and TRBJ2-2): SQTIHQWPATLVQPVGSPLSLECTVEGTSNPNLYWYRQAAGRGLQLLFYSVGIGQISSEVPQNLSASRPQDRQFILSSKKLLLSDSGFYLCAWRGTGGWGGELFFGEGSRLTVL.

The chain carries TRBV30 and TRBJ2-5, with 7 bases identical to TRBD2. CDR3 length: 15 residues. Germline V CDR1 and CDR2: GTSNPN, SVGIG (reference sequence). The ends lost 4 bases at V and 1 base at J; junction bases unmatched: 9. CDR3 bases: TGTGCCTGGACCTCTATCCTAGCGGTCCAAGAGACCCAGTACTTC. It yields the protein CAWTSILAVQETQYF.

This clone is a singleton in its sample. This chain connects TRBV18 to TRBJ2-5; D unclear. Per the germline V gene, CDR1 is KGHSH and CDR2 is LQKENI. Trimming left V 2 bases short and J 6 bases short, with 13 bases between. The CDR3 totals 14 residues. CDR3 DNA: TGTGCCAGCTCACCAAACGTTCCCGCTAAGACCCAGTACTTC. Amino acid sequence: CASSPNVPAKTQYF.

The chain joins TRBV24-1 to TRBJ1-1; a possible D gene is TRBD1 (6 bases). There are 15 residues in the CDR3. Trimming removed 3 bases at V and 5 bases at J, with 15 bases between. Germline CDR1 is KGHDR and CDR2 is SFDVKD. The CDR3 sequence: CATSDARGVETEAFF. In DNA form, the CDR3 reads TGTGCCACCAGTGATGCCAGGGGAGTTGAAACTGAAGCTTTCTTT.

The V and J genes are TRBV19 and TRBJ1-6; D not certain. Germline V gene sequence: CDR1 LNHDA, CDR2 SQIVND (reference sequence). Trimming pared 6 bases from V and 7 bases from J, leaving 4 bases between. CDR3 size: 11 residues. CDR3 nucleotide sequence: TGTGCCAGTAGCCAAAATTCACCCCTCCACTTT. Its translation: CASSQNSPLHF.